This T cell receptor (beta chain) was retrieved from a study of T cells expressing NK-cell markers. TCR beta cDNA was generated via 5'RACE template switching incorporating UMIs. TCRdb reprocessed the 5' RACE reads, with one entry per CDR3 protein and no DNA. The sample includes a few hundred thousand distinct CDR3 sequences. The sequence derives from a man aged 18-70 years in good health. Sequencing used blood T cells: a sorted CD56 or NKG2C T cell subset, CD4+ or CD8+ T cells, or bulk PBMC T cells (not recorded which).

The CDR3 region is CASSRSANGAGGQDTQYF. This chain links TRBV12-3 or TRBV12-4 with TRBJ2-3; TCRdb's D gene call, TRBD1, goes unchecked for lack of DNA. The CDR3 totals 18 residues.